The entry below gives a single TCR beta chain sequence along with its context. The entry originates in a study of T-cell reconstitution after alpha-beta-depleted transplantation in children. Preparation of the TCRbeta library was carried out with unique molecular identifiers. TCRdb passed the PCR reads through MiXCR, listing each CDR3 protein once. Seen here are about 640,000 distinct CDR3 sequences, 13% observed once, and the top ten hold over 2%. Germline V gives CDR1 SGHTA, CDR2 FQGNSA. The CDR3 covers 17 residues. Germline trimming cut 1 base from V and 12 bases from J; bases unmatched to any gene: 17.

The sequencing here drew on PBMCs, mostly from graft donor cells, taken 360 days after TCRalphabeta/CD19-depleted stem cell transplant. The chain carries TRBV7-2 and TRBJ2-1, with 8 bases that match TRBD2. This TCR derives from a male patient between 10 and 17 years old who had a stem cell transplant for acute myeloid leukemia, so the T cells may come from the graft donor. The CDR3 region is CASSLVRLAGWTDGQFF. DNA for the CDR3: TGTGCCAGCAGCTTAGTTCGGCTAGCGGGTTGGACGGACGGGCAGTTCTTC.